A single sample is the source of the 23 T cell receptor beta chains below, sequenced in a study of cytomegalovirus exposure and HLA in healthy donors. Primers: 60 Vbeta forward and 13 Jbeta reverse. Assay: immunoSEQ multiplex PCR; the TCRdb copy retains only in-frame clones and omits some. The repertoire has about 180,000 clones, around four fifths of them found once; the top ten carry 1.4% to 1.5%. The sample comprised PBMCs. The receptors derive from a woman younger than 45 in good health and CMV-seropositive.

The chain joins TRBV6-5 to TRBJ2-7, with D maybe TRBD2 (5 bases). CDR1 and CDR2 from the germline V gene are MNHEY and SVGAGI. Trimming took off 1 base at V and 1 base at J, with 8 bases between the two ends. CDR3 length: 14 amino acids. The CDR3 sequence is CASSYLRGSYEQYF. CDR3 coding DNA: TGTGCCAGCAGTTACTTACGGGGTTCCTACGAGCAGTACTTC.

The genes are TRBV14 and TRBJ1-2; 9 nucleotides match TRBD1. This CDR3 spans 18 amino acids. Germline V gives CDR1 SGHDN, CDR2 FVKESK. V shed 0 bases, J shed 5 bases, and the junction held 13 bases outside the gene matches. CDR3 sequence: CASSQDHPQGARFYGYTF. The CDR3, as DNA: TGTGCCAGCAGCCAAGATCACCCACAGGGGGCGAGGTTTTATGGCTACACCTTC.

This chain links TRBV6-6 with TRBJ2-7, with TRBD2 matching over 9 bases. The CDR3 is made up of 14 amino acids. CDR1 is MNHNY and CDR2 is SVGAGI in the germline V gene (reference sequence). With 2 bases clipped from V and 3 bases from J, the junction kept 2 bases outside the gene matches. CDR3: CASSYAGGGYEQYF. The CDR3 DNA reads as TGTGCCAGCAGTTACGCGGGAGGGGGCTACGAGCAGTACTTC.

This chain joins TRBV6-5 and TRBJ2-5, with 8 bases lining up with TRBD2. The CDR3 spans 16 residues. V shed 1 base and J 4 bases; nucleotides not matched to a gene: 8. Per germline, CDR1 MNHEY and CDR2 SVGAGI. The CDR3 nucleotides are TGTGCCAGCAGTTACTTCTATAGCGGGAAGGTAGAGACCCAGTACTTC. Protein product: CASSYFYSGKVETQYF.

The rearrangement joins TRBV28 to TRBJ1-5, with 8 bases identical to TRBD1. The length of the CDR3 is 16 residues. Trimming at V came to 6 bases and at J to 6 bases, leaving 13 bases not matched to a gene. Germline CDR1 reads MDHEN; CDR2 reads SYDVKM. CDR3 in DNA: TGTGCCAGCAGCTCCCCTGGACAGGGCGCTCGTCAGCCCCAGCATTTT. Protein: CASSSPGQGARQPQHF.

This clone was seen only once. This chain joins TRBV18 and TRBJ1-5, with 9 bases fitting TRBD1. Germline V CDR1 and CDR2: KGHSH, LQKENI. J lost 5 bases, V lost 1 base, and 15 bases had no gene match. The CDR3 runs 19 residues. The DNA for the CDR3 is TGTGCCAGCTCACCACAGATGTCTGGACAGGGGAGGGAGGATCAGCCCCAGCATTTT. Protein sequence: CASSPQMSGQGREDQPQHF.

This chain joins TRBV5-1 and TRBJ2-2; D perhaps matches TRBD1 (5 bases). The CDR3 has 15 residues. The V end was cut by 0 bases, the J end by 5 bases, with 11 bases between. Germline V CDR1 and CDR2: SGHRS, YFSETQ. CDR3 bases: TGCGCCAGCAGCTTGGCTAGGGGTCGAACCGGGGAGCTGTTTTTT. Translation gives CASSLARGRTGELFF.

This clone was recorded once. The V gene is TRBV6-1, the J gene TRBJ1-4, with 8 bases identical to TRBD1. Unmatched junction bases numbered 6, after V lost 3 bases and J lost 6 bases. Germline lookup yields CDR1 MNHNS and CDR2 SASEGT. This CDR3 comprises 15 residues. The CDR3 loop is CASSDLRGRDEKLFF. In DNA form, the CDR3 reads TGTGCCAGCAGTGACCTCAGGGGGCGCGATGAAAAACTGTTTTTT.

The CDR3, as DNA: TGTGCCAGCTTGCGGAGCTACGAGCAGTACTTC. Protein: CASLRSYEQYF. This chain uses TRBV2 with TRBJ2-7; D is uncertain. Looked up from germline, CDR1 is SNHLY and CDR2 is FYNNEI. The CDR3 is made up of 11 amino acids. V was shortened by 8 bases and J by 3 bases, with 8 bases between the two germline ends.

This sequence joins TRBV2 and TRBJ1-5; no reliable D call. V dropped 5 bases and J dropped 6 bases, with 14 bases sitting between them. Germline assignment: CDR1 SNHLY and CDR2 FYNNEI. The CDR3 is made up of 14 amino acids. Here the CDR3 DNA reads TGTGCCAGCAGTACCGGGCGGGAAGGTCAGCCCCAGCATTTT. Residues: CASSTGREGQPQHF.

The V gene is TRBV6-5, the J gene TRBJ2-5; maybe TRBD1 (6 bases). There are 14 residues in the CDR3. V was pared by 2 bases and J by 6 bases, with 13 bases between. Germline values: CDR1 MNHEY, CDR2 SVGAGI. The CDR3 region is CASSYVGAMKTQYF. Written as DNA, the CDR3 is TGTGCCAGCAGTTACGTGGGGGCGATGAAGACCCAGTACTTC.

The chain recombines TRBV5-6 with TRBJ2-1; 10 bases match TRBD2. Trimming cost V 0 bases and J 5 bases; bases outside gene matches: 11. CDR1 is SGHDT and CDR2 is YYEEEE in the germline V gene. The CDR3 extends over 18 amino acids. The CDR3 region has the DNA TGTGCCAGCAGCTTGGGACTAGCGGGTAACTCGGCGAACAATGAGCAGTTCTTC. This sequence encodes CASSLGLAGNSANNEQFF.

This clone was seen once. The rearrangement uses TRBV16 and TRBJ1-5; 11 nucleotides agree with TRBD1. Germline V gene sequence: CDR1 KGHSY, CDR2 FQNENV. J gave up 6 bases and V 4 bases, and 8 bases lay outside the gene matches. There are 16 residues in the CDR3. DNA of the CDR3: TGTGCCAGCAGCCCTGGACCGGGACAGGGGGGTCAGCCCCAGCATTTT. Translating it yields CASSPGPGQGGQPQHF.

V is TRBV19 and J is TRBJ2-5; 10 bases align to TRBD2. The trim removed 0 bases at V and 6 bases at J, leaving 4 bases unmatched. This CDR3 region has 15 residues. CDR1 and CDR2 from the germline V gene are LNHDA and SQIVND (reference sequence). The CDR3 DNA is TGTGCCAGTAGTATAGAAGCGGGAGGGCTGAAGACCCAGTACTTC. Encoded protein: CASSIEAGGLKTQYF.

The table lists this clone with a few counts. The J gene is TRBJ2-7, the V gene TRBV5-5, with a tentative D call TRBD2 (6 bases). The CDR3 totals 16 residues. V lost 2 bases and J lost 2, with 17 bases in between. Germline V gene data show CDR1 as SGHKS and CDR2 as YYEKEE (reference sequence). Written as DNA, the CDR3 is TGTGCCAGCAGCTTAGTCGACATGGGACTGACCTACGAGCAGTACTTC. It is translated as CASSLVDMGLTYEQYF.

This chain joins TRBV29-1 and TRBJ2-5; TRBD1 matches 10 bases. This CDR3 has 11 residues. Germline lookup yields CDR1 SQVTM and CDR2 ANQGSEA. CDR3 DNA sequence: TGCGGATGGGGACAGGGGCCGGCCCAGTACTTC. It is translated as CGWGQGPAQYF.

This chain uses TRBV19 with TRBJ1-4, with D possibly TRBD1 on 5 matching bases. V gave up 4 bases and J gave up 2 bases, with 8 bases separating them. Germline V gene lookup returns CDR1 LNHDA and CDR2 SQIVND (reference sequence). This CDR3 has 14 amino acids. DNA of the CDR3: TGTGCCAGTAGTAAACAGGTGACTAATGAAAAACTGTTTTTT. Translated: CASSKQVTNEKLFF. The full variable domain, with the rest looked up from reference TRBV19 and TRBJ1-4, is DGGITQSPKYLFRKEGQNVTLSCEQNLNHDAMYWYRQDPGQGLRLIYYSQIVNDFQKGDIAEGYSVSREKKESFPLTVTSAQKNPTAFYLCASSKQVTNEKLFFGSGTQLSVL.

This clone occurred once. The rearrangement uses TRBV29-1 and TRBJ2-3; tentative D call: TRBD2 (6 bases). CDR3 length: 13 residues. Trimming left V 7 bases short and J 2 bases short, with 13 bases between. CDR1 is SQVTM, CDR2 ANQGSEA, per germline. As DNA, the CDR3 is TGCAGCGGCGGGGCAGGAAACACAGATACGCAGTATTTT. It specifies CSGGAGNTDTQYF.

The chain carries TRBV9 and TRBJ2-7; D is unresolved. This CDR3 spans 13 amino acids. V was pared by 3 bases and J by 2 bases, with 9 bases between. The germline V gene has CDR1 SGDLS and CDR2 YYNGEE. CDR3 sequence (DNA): TGTGCCAGCAGCGCGACAAATGCCTACGAGCAGTACTTC. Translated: CASSATNAYEQYF.

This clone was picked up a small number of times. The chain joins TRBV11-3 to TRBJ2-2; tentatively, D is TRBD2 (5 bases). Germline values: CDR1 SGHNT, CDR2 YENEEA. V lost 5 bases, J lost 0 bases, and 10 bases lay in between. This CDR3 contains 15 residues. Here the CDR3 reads CASSAISANTGELFF. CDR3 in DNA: TGTGCCAGCAGCGCCATTAGCGCGAACACCGGGGAGCTGTTTTTT.

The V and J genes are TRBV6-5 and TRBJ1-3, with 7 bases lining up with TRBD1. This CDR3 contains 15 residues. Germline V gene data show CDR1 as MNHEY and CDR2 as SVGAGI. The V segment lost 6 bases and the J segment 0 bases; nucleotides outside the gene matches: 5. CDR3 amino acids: CASSYGTDSGNTIYF. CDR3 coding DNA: TGTGCCAGCAGCTACGGGACAGACTCTGGAAACACCATATATTTT.

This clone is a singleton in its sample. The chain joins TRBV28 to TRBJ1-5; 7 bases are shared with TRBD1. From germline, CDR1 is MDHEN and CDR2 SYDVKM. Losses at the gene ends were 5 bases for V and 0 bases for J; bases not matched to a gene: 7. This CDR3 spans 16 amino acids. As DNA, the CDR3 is TGTGCCAGCAGTGGGACAGACCTCTATAGCAATCAGCCCCAGCATTTT. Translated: CASSGTDLYSNQPQHF.

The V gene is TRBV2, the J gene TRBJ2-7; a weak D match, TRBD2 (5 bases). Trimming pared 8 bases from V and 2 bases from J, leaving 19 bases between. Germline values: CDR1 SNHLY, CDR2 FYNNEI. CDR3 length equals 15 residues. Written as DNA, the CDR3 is TGTGCCAGCCCCCCGAGGTGGGGAGATCCCTACGAGCAGTACTTC. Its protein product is CASPPRWGDPYEQYF.